This TCR beta chain is drawn from a study of shared clonotypes between healthy human individuals. Comments on this clone: Antigen: not known.

The CDR3 runs 12 residues. The germline CDR1 and CDR2 sequences are MRHNA and SNTAGT. Between the trimmed V and J ends, which lost 2 bases and 5 bases, there was a span of 6 bases. A deep-level run was used for the assay. The authors distributed each subset's genomic DNA evenly over several immunoSEQ plates. The table came from immunoSEQ multiplex PCR; TCRdb's copy has only in-frame clones and leaves some out. Of about 1 million clones in the sample, about 75% were seen once. Division of CD4+ cells produced a CD45RA+ naive subset and a CD45RA-negative memory subset. Notes on the study in general: Generation of non-shared clonotypes was less probable than generation of clonotypes shared by all four donors.

This receptor was obtained from a man aged 18-30 years in good health. Material for sequencing was memory CD4+ T cells sorted from blood. The sample's subset: CD45RA-negative fraction. This chain links TRBV6-4 with TRBJ1-2; D call uncertain. In DNA form, the CDR3 reads TGTGCCAGCAGTGACATAGGATATGGCTACACCTTC. It specifies CASSDIGYGYTF.